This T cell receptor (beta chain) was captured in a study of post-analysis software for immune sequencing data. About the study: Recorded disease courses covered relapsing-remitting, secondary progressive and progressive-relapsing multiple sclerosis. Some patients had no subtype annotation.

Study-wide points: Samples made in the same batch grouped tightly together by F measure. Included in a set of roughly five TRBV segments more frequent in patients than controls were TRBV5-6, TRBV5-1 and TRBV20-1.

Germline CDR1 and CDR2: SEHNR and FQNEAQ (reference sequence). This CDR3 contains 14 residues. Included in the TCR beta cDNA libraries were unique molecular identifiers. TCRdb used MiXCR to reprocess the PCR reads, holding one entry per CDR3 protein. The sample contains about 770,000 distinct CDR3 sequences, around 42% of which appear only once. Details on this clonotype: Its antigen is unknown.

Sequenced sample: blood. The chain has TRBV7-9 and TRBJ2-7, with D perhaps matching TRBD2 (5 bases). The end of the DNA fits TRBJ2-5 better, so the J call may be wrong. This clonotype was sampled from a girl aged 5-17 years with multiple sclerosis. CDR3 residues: CASSPRDQRETQYF. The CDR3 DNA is TGTGCCAGCAGCCCCCGGGATCAACGAGAGACCCAGTACTTC.